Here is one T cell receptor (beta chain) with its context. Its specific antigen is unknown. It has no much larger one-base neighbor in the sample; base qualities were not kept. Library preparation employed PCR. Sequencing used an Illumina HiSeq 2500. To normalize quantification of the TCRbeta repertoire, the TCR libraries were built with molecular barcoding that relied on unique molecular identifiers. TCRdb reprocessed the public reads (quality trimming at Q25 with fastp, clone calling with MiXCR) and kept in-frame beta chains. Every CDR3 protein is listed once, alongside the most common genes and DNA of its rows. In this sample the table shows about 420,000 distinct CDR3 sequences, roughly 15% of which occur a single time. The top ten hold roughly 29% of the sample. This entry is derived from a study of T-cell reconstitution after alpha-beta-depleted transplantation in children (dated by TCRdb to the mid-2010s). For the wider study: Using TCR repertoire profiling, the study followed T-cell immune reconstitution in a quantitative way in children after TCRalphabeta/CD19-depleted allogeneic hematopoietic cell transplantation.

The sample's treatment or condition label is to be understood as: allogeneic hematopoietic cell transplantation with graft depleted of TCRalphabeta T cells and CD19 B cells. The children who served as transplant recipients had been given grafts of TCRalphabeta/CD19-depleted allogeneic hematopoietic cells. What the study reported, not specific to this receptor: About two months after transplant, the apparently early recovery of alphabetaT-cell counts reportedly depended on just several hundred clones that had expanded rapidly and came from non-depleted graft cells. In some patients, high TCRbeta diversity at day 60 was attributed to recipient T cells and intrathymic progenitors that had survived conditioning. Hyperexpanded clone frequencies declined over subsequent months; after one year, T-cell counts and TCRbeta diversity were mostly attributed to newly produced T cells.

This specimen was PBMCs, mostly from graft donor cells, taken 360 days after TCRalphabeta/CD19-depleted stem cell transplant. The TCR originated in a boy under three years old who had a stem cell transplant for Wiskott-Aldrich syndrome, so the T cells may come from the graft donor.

The bases read TGTGCCAGCAGGACCACAAGGAACACTGAAGCTTTCTTT. It translates as CASRTTRNTEAFF. The V gene is TRBV12-3 or TRBV12-4 and the J gene is TRBJ1-1, with no D gene named confidently. V and J lose 6 bases and 1 base, and a span of 9 bases separates them. Counted from cysteine to phenylalanine, this CDR3 has 13 amino acids. The entry retains the CDR3 DNA only, 39 bases that are in frame from base 1.